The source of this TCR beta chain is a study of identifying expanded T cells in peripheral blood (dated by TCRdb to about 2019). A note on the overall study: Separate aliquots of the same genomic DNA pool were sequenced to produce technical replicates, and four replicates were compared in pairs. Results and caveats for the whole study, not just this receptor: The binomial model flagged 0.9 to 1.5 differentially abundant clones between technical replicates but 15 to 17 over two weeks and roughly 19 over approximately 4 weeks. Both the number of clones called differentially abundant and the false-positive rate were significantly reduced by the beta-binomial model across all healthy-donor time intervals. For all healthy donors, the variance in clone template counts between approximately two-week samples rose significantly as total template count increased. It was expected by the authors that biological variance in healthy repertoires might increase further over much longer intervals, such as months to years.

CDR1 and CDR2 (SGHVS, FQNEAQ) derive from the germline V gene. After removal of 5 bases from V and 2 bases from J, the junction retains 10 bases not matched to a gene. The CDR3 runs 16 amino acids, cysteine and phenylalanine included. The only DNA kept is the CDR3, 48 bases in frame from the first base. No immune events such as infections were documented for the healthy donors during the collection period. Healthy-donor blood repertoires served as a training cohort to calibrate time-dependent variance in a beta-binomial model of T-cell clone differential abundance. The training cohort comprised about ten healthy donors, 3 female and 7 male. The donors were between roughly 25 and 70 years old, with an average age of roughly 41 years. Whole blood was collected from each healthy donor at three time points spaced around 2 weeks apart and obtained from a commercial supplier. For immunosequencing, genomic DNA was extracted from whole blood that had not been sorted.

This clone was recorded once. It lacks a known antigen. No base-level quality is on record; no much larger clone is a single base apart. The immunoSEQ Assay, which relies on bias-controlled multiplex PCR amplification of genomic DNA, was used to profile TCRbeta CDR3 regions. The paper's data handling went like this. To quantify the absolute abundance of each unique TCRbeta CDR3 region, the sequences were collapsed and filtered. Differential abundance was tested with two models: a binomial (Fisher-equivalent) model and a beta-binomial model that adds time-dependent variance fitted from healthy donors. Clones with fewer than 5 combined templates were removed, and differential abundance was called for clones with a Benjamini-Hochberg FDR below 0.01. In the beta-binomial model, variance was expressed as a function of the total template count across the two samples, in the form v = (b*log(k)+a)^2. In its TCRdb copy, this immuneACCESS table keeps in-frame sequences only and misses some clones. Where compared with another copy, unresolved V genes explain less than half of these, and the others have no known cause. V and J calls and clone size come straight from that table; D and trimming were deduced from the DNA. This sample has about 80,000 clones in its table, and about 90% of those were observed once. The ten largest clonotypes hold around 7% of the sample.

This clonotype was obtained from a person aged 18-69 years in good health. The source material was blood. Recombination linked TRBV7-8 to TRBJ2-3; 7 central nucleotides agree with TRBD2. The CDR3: CASSRRGDRATDTQYF. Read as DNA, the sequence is TGTGCCAGCAGCCGCCGGGGGGATAGGGCCACAGATACGCAGTATTTT.